Below, 5 T cell receptor beta chains from the same sample are listed, as sequenced in a study of control samples from healthy donors and cancer patients. The repertoire was sequenced with immunoSEQ multiplex PCR; TCRdb's copy has only in-frame clones and lacks some. Among roughly 120,000 clones listed, more than 75% were seen once. The material sequenced was blood. Every receptor here comes from a woman aged 70-85 years in good health.

The rearrangement joins TRBV6-5 to TRBJ2-2, with D perhaps TRBD1 (5 bases). This CDR3 contains 13 residues. V was trimmed by 2 bases and J by 8 bases, leaving 9 bases between them. CDR1 is MNHEY and CDR2 is SVGAGI in the germline V gene. The CDR3 loop reads CASSYQGDGELFF. The CDR3, as DNA: TGTGCCAGCAGTTACCAGGGTGATGGGGAGCTGTTTTTT.

This chain uses TRBV4-1 with TRBJ2-1; 7 nucleotides match TRBD1. With V trimmed by 5 bases and J by 4 bases, 8 bases remained unmatched. The germline CDR1 and CDR2 sequences are MGHRA and YSYEKL. CDR3 length: 15 amino acids. The CDR3, as DNA: TGCGCCAGCAGCGCCCCCGGGACAGCTTACAATGAGCAGTTCTTC. Protein: CASSAPGTAYNEQFF.

The chain employs TRBV6-2 or TRBV6-3 and TRBJ2-5; D might be TRBD1 (6 bases). In germline, CDR1 is MNHEY, CDR2 SVGEGT. This CDR3 has 14 residues. Between the trimmed V and J ends, which lost 5 bases and 2 bases, there was a span of 12 bases. CDR3 amino acids: CASSLQGEQETQYF. The CDR3 region has the DNA TGTGCCAGCAGTCTACAGGGTGAGCAAGAGACCCAGTACTTC.

This clone appeared once. The chain carries TRBV12-3 or TRBV12-4 and TRBJ1-2; 8 nucleotides agree with TRBD1. This CDR3 is built from 13 residues. V shed 5 bases, J shed 8 bases, and the junction held 7 bases outside the gene matches. CDR3 sequence (DNA): TGTGCCAGCAGTCCCGGACAGGGTATCGGCTACACCTTC. Protein product: CASSPGQGIGYTF.

Only one count was recorded for this clone. The CDR3 bases are TGTGCCAGCAGCCCCGGGACATCGTTGGATGGCTACACCTTC. It is translated as CASSPGTSLDGYTF. The J gene is TRBJ1-2, the V gene TRBV7-2; TRBD1 might be the D (6 bases). The CDR3 is 14 amino acids. Per germline, CDR1 SGHTA and CDR2 FQGNSA. V lost 5 bases and J lost 6, with 16 bases in between.